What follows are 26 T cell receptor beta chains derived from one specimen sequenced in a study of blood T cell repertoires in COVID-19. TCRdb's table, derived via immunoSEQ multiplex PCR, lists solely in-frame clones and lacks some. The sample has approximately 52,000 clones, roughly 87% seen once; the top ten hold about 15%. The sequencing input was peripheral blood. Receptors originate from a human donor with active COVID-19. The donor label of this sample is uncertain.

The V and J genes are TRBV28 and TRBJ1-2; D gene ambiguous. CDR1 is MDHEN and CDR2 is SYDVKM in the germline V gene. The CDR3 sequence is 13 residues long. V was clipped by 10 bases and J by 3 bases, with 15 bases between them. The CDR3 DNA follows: TGTGCCACGAGGTCGGGGATCGACTATGGCTACACCTTC. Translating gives CATRSGIDYGYTF.

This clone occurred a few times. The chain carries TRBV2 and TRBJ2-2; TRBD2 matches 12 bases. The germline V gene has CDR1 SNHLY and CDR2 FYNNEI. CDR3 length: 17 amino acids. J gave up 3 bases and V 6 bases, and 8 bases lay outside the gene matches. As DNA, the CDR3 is TGTGCCAGCAGACCGGGCCTAGCGGGGGGGCACACCGGGGAGCTGTTTTTT. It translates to CASRPGLAGGHTGELFF. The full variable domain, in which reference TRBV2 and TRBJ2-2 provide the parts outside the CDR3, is EPEVTQTPSHQVTQMGQEVILRCVPISNHLYFYWYRQILGQKVEFLVSFYNNEISEKSEIFDDQFSVERPDGSNFTLKIRSTKLEDSAMYFCASRPGLAGGHTGELFFGEGSRLTVL.

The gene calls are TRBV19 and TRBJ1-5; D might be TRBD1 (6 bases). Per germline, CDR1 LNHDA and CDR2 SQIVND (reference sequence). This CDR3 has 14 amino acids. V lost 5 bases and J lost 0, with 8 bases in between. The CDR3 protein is CASSRQDSNQPQHF. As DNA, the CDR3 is TGTGCCAGTAGTCGACAGGATAGCAATCAGCCCCAGCATTTT.

The chain's CDR3 is CASSGGLVGQGDTEAFF. The CDR3 bases are TGTGCCAGCAGCGGAGGCCTGGTGGGACAGGGCGACACTGAAGCTTTCTTT. The chain joins TRBV5-5 to TRBJ1-1; 9 nucleotides match TRBD1. The CDR3 is 17 amino acids. The junction had 13 bases not matched to a gene; V was cut back by 4 bases and J by 3 bases. Germline lookup yields CDR1 SGHKS and CDR2 YYEKEE (reference sequence).

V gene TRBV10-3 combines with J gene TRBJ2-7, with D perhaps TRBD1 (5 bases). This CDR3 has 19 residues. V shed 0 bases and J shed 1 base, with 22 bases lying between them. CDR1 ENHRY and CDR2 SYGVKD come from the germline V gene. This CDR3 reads CAISESGILRGPASYEQYF. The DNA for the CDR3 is TGTGCCATCAGTGAGTCGGGAATTTTAAGGGGCCCAGCGTCCTACGAGCAGTACTTC.

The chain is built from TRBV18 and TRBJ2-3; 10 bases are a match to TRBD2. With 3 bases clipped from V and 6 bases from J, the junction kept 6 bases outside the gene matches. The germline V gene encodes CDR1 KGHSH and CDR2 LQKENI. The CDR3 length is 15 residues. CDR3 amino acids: CASSPQAGGHDTQYF. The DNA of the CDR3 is TGTGCCAGCTCACCTCAAGCGGGGGGGCACGATACGCAGTATTTT. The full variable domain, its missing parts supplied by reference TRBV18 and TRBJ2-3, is NAGVMQNPRHLVRRRGQEARLRCSPMKGHSHVYWYRQLPEEGLKFMVYLQKENIIDESGMPKERFSAEFPKEGPSILRIQQVVRGDSAAYFCASSPQAGGHDTQYFGPGTRLTVL.

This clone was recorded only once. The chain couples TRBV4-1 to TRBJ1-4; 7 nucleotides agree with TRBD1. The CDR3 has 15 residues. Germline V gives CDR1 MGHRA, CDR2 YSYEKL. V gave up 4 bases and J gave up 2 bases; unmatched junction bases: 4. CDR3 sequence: CASSRPGQTNEKLFF. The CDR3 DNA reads TGCGCCAGCAGCCGCCCGGGACAGACTAATGAAAAACTGTTTTTT.

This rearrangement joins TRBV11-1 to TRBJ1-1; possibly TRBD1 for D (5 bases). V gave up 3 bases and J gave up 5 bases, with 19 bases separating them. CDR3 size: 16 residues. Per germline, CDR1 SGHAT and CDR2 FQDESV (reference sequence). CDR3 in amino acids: CASSLKKNRWSTEAFF. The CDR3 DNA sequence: TGTGCCAGCAGCTTGAAGAAAAACAGGTGGAGTACTGAAGCTTTCTTT.

The CDR3 nucleotides are TGTGCCAGCAGCACGCCGACAGGGAACTATGGCTACACCTTC. Amino acid sequence: CASSTPTGNYGYTF. The J gene is TRBJ1-2, the V gene TRBV9; 7 nucleotides agree with TRBD1. V gave up 4 bases and J gave up 2 bases; unmatched junction bases: 5. Germline CDR1 reads SGDLS; CDR2 reads YYNGEE. This CDR3 region has 14 residues.

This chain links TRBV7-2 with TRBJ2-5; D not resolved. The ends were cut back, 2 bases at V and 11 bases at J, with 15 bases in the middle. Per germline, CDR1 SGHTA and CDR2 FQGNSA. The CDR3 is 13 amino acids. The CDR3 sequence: CASSLPPTTQQYF. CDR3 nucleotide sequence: TGTGCCAGCAGCTTACCGCCAACCACTCAACAGTACTTC.

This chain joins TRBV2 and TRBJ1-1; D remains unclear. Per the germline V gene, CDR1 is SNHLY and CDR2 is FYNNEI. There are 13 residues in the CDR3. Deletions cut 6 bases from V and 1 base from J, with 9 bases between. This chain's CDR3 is CASSLRRNTEAFF. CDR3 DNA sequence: TGTGCCAGCAGCCTCAGAAGGAACACTGAAGCTTTCTTT.

The CDR3 nucleotides read TGTGCCAGCAGTTACTCGGTCACTAGCCTCAGCGATGAGCAGTTCTTC. As protein: CASSYSVTSLSDEQFF. This chain uses TRBV6-6 with TRBJ2-1; maybe TRBD2 (6 bases). The CDR3 loop spans 16 amino acids. Germline CDR1 MNHNY, CDR2 SVGAGI (reference sequence). Trimming took off 0 bases at V and 8 bases at J, with 17 bases between the two ends.

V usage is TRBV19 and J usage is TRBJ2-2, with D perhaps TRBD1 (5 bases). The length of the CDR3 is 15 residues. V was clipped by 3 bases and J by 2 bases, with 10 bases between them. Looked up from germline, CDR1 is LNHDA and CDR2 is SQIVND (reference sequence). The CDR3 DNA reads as TGTGCCAGTAGTATTCGGACACTCAACACCGGGGAGCTGTTTTTT. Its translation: CASSIRTLNTGELFF.

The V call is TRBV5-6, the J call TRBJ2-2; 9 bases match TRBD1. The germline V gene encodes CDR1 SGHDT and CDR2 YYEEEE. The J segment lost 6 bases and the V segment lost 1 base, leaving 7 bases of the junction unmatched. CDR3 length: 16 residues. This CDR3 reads CASSLTGTGYAGELFF. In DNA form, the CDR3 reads TGTGCCAGCAGCTTGACGGGGACAGGGTATGCCGGGGAGCTGTTTTTT.

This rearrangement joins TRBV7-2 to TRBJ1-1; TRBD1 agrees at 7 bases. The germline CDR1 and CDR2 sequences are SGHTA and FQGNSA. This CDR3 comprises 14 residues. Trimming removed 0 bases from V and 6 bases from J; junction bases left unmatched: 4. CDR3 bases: TGTGCCAGCAGCTTAGCACAGGGGTCCCCTGAAGCTTTCTTT. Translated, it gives CASSLAQGSPEAFF.

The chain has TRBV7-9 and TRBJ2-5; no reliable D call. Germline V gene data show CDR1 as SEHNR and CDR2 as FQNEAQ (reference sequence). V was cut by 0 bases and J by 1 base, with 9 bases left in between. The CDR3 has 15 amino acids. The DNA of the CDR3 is TGTGCCAGCAGCTTAGCTTCTCTAAGCCAAGAGACCCAGTACTTC. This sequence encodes CASSLASLSQETQYF.

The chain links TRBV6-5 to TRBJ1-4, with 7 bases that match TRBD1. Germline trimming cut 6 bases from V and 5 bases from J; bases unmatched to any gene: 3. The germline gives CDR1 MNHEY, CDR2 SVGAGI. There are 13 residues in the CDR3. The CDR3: CASRDRLNEKLFF. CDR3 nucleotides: TGTGCCAGCAGGGACAGGTTAAATGAAAAACTGTTTTTT.

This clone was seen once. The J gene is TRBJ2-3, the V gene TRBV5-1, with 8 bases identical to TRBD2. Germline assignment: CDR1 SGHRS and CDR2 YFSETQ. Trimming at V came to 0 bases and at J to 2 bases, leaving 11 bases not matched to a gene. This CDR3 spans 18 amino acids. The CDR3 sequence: CASSLGALAGGITDTQYF. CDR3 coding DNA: TGCGCCAGCAGCTTGGGGGCACTCGCGGGGGGCATCACAGATACGCAGTATTTT. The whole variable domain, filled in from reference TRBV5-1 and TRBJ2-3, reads KAGVTQTPRYLIKTRGQQVTLSCSPISGHRSVSWYQQTPGQGLQFLFEYFSETQRNKGNFPGRFSGRQFSNSRSEMNVSTLELGDSALYLCASSLGALAGGITDTQYFGPGTRLTVL.

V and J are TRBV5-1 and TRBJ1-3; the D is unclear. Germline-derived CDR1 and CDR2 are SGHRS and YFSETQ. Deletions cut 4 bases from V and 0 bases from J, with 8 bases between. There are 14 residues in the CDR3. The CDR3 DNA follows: TGCGCCAGCAGCCGGGGAGTCTCTGGAAACACCATATATTTT. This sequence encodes CASSRGVSGNTIYF.

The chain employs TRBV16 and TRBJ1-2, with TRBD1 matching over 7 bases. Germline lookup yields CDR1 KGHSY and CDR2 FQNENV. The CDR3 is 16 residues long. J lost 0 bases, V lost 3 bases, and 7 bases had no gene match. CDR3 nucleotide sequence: TGTGCCAGCAGCCAGAGACCGGGACAGACTAACTATGGCTACACCTTC. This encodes CASSQRPGQTNYGYTF.

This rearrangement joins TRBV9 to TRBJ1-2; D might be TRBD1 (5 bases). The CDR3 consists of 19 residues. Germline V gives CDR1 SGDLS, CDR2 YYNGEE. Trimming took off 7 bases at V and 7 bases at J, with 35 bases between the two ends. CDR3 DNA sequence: TGTGCCAGCTCCCCCGCGGTGCACAGGCTAGGGAAAACAGTAAGTGGCTACACCTTC. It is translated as CASSPAVHRLGKTVSGYTF.

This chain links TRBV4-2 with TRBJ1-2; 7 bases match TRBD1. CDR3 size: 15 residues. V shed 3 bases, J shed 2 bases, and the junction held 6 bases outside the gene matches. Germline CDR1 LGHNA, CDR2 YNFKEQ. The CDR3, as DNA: TGTGCCAGCAGCCAGCAGTCACAGGGGAACTATGGCTACACCTTC. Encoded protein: CASSQQSQGNYGYTF.

CDR3 DNA: TGTGCCAGTAGCTATCAGACTAGCGGGGATTACAATGAGCAGTTCTTC. Its translation is CASSYQTSGDYNEQFF. This chain connects TRBV19 to TRBJ2-1; 11 bases align to TRBD2. After removal of 6 bases from V and 4 bases from J, the junction contained 8 bases not matched to a gene. Germline CDR1 is LNHDA and CDR2 is SQIVND (reference sequence). CDR3 length equals 16 residues. Drawing the rest from reference TRBV19 and TRBJ2-1, the complete variable domain is DGGITQSPKYLFRKEGQNVTLSCEQNLNHDAMYWYRQDPGQGLRLIYYSQIVNDFQKGDIAEGYSVSREKKESFPLTVTSAQKNPTAFYLCASSYQTSGDYNEQFFGPGTRLTVL.

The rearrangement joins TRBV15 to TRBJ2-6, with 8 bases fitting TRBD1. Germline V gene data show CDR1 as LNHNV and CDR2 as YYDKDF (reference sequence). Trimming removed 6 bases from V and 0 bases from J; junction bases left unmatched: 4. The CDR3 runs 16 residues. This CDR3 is CATRRQGTSGANVLTF. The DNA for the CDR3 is TGTGCCACCAGAAGACAGGGGACCTCTGGGGCCAACGTCCTGACTTTC.

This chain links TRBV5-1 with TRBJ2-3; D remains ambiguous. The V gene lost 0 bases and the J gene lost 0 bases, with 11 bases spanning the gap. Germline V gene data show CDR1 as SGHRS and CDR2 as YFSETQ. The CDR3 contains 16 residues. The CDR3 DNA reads TGCGCCAGCAGCTTGGCCGTCGTGTCCAGCACAGATACGCAGTATTTT. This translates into CASSLAVVSSTDTQYF.

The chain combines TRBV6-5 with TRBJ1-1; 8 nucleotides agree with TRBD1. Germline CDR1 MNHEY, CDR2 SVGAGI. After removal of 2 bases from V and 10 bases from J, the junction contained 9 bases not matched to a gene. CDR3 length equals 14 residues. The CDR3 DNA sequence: TGTGCCAGCAGTTACGACCCGGACAGGGCACGAGCTTTCTTT. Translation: CASSYDPDRARAFF.